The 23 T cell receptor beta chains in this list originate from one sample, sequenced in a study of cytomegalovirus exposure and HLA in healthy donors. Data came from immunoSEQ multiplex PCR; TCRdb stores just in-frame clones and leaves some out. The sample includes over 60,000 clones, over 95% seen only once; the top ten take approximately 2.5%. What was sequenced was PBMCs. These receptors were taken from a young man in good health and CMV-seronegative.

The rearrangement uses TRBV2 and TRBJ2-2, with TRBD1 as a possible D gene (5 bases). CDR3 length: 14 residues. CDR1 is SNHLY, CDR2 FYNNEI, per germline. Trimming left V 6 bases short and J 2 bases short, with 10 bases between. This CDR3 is CASRKQGNTGELFF. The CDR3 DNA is TGTGCCAGCAGAAAGCAGGGAAACACCGGGGAGCTGTTTTTT.

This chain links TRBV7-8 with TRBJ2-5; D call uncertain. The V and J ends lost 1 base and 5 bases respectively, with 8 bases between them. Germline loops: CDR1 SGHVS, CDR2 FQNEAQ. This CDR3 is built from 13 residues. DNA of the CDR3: TGTGCCAGCAGCTTAGGTCCTCCGGAGACCCAGTACTTC. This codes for CASSLGPPETQYF.

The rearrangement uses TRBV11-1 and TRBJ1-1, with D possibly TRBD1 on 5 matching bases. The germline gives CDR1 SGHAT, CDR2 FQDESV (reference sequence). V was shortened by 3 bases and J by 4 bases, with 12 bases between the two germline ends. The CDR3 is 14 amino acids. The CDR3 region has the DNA TGTGCCAGCAGCTTCAATAGGGGTGGCACTGAAGCTTTCTTT. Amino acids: CASSFNRGGTEAFF.

CDR3 sequence reads: CASSFISGRAHHDTQYF. CDR3 DNA sequence: TGTGCCAGCAGCTTCATAAGCGGGAGGGCCCACCACGATACGCAGTATTTT. This rearrangement joins TRBV7-9 to TRBJ2-3; 10 bases are shared with TRBD2. Trimming cost V 3 bases and J 6 bases; bases outside gene matches: 12. The CDR3 is 17 amino acids. Germline values: CDR1 SEHNR, CDR2 FQNEAQ (reference sequence).

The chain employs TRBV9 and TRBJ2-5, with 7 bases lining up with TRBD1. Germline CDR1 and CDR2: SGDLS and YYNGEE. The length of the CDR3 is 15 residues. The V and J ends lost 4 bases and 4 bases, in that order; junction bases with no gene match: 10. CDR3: CASSPRQGRGETQYF. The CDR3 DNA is TGTGCCAGCAGCCCGCGACAGGGAAGGGGAGAGACCCAGTACTTC.

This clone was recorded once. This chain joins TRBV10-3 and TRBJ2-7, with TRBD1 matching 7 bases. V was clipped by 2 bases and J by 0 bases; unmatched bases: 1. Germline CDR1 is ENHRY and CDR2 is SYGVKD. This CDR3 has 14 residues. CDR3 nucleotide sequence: TGTGCCATCAGTGAGGGGGACAGCTCCTACGAGCAGTACTTC. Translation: CAISEGDSSYEQYF.

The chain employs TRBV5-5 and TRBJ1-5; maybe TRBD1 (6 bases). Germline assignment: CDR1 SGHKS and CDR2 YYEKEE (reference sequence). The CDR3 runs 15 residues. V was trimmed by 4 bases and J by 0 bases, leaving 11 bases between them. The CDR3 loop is CASSPQGHSNQPQHF. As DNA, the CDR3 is TGTGCCAGCAGCCCGCAGGGACATAGCAATCAGCCCCAGCATTTT.

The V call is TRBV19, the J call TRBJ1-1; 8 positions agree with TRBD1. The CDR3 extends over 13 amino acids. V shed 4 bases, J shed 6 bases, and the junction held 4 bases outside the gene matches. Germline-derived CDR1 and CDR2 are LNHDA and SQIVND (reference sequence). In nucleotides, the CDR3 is TGTGCCAGTAGTACGCTACAGGGGGCTGAAGCTTTCTTT. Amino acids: CASSTLQGAEAFF.

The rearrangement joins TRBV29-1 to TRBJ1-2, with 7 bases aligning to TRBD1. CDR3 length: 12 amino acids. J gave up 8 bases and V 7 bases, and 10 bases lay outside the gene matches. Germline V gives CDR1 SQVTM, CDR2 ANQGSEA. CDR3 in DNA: TGCAGCGCCCGACAGGGAGTAAGCGGCTACACCTTC. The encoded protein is CSARQGVSGYTF.

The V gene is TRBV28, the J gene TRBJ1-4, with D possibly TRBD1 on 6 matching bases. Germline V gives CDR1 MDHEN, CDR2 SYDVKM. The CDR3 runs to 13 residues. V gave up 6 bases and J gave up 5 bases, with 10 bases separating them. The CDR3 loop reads CASSQQGNEKLFF. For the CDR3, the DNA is TGTGCCAGCAGCCAACAGGGCAATGAAAAACTGTTTTTT.

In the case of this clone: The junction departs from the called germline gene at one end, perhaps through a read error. The CDR3 is CAYRWGRF. The DNA of the CDR3 is TGTGCCTACAGGTGGGGGCGGTTT. The chain links TRBV5-3 to TRBJ1-1; D might be TRBD1 (6 bases). TRBV5-3 is known as an ORF, though its function is uncertain. The CDR3 contains 8 residues.

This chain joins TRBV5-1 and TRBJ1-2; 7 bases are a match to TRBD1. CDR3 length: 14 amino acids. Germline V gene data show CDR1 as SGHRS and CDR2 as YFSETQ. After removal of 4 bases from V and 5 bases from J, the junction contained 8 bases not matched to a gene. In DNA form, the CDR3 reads TGCGCCAGCAGCCAAGAGACAGGGCGGTATGGCTACACCTTC. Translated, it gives CASSQETGRYGYTF. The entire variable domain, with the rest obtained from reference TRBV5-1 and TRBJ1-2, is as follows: KAGVTQTPRYLIKTRGQQVTLSCSPISGHRSVSWYQQTPGQGLQFLFEYFSETQRNKGNFPGRFSGRQFSNSRSEMNVSTLELGDSALYLCASSQETGRYGYTFGSGTRLTVV.

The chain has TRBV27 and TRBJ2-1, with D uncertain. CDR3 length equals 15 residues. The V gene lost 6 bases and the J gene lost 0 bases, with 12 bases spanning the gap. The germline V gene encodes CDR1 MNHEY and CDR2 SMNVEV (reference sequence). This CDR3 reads CASSPGSSSYNEQFF. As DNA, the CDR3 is TGTGCCAGCAGCCCTGGTTCTAGCTCCTACAATGAGCAGTTCTTC.

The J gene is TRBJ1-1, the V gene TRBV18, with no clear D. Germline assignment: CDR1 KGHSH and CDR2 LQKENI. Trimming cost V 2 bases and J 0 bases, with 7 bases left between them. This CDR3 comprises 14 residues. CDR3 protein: CASSPGQVNTEAFF. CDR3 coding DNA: TGTGCCAGCTCACCAGGGCAGGTGAACACTGAAGCTTTCTTT.

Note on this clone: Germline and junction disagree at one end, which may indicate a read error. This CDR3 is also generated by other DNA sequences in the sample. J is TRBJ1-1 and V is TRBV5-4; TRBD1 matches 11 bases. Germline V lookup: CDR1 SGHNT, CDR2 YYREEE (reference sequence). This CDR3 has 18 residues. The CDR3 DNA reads TGTGCTAGCAGCTATGGGGGCAAATCCGGGACAGGGGGAACTGAAGCTTTCTTT. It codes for CASSYGGKSGTGGTEAFF.

CDR3 in amino acids: CASSAGTEGSDTQYF. The CDR3, as DNA: TGCGCCAGCAGCGCCGGGACTGAGGGATCTGATACGCAGTATTTT. J is TRBJ2-3 and V is TRBV5-1; a possible D gene is TRBD2 (6 bases). Germline CDR1 is SGHRS and CDR2 is YFSETQ. V dropped 4 bases and J dropped 6 bases, with 18 bases sitting between them. The CDR3 extends over 15 amino acids.

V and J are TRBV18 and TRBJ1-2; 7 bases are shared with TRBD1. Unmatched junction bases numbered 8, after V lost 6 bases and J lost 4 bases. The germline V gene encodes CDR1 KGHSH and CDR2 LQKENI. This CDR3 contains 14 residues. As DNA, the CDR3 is TGTGCCAGCTCCCGCCAGAGGGACAGCTATGGCTACACCTTC. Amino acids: CASSRQRDSYGYTF.

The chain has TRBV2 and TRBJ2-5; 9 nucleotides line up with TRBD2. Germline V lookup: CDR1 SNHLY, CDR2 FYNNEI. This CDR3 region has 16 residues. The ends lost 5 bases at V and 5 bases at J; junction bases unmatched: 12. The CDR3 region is CASSRLGLAGSETQYF. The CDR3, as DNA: TGTGCCAGCAGTCGCTTGGGCCTAGCGGGATCTGAGACCCAGTACTTC.

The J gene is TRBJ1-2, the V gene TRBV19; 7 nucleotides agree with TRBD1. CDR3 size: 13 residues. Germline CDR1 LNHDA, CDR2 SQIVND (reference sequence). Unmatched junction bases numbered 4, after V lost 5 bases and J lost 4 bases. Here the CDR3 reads CASSGGQLYGYTF. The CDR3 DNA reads TGTGCCAGTAGTGGGGGACAGCTCTATGGCTACACCTTC.

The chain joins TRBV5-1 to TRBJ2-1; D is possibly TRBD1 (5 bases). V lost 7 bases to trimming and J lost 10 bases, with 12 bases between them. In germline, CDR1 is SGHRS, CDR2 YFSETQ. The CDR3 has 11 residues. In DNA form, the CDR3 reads TGCGCCAGCGCTACAGGAATCGAGCAGTTCTTC. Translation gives CASATGIEQFF.

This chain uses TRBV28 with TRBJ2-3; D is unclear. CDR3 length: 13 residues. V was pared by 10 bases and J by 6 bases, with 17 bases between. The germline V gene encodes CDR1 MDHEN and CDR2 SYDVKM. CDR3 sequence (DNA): TGTGCCACCATGCTAACCCGTTGGGATACGCAGTATTTT. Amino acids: CATMLTRWDTQYF.

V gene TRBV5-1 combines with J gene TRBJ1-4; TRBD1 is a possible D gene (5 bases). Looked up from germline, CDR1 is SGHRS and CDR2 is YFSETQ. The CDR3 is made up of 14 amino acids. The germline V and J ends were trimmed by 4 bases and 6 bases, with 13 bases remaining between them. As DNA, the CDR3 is TGCGCCAGCAGCACGGCAGGGTCGGATGAAAAACTGTTTTTT. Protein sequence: CASSTAGSDEKLFF.

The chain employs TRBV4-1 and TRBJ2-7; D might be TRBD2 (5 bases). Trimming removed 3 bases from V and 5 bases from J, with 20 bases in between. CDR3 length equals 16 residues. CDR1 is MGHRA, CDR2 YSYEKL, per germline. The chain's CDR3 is CASSHILRELKNEQYF. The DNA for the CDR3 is TGCGCCAGCAGCCATATTCTCCGGGAACTTAAGAACGAGCAGTACTTC.